A selection of T cell receptor beta chains follows, all from one sample in a study of patients and donors after allogeneic stem cell transplantation. One entry per CDR3 protein, called by TCRdb with MiXCR from the RT-PCR reads. This table holds approximately 410,000 distinct CDR3 sequences, approximately 16% found once. Sequenced: blood, either unsorted or a sorted T cell fraction (not recorded which). The receptors were gathered from a human donor who was either an allogeneic HSCT recipient or a stem cell or donor lymphocyte infusion donor (not recorded which). It is not recorded whose cells these are; they may come from a transplant donor. The CDR3 runs from the conserved cysteine through the conserved F or W. D genes are given only for firm matches.

J gene: TRBJ2-1
V gene: TRBV5-1
D gene: NA
CDR3 protein: CASILGNEQFF

J gene: TRBJ2-7
V gene: TRBV10-3
D gene: TRBD2
CDR3 protein: CAISRSGEAYEQYF

J gene: TRBJ1-1
V gene: TRBV5-1
D gene: NA
CDR3 protein: CASSSLGLMNTEAFF

J gene: TRBJ2-1
V gene: TRBV27
D gene: NA
CDR3 protein: CASSLSTRPPNEQFF

J gene: TRBJ1-1
V gene: TRBV5-1
D gene: TRBD1
CDR3 protein: CASSLPGQGVAEAFF

J gene: TRBJ2-1
V gene: TRBV4-1
D gene: TRBD2
CDR3 protein: CASSQVRTSGFNEQFF

J gene: TRBJ2-1
V gene: TRBV7-2
D gene: NA
CDR3 protein: CASSGVNEQFF

J gene: TRBJ2-7
V gene: TRBV9
D gene: NA
CDR3 protein: CASSLFRTPGIHEQYF

J gene: TRBJ2-3
V gene: TRBV7-9
D gene: NA
CDR3 protein: CASSFGGPSTDTQYF

J gene: TRBJ2-7
V gene: TRBV15
D gene: NA
CDR3 protein: CATSRDRQSEQYF

J gene: TRBJ2-2
V gene: TRBV15
D gene: TRBD1
CDR3 protein: CATSLGQGGGTGELFF

J gene: TRBJ1-2
V gene: TRBV7-8
D gene: NA
CDR3 protein: CASSLGQVLRGYGYTF

J gene: TRBJ1-1
V gene: TRBV20-1
D gene: NA
CDR3 protein: CSALDRGLGTEAFF

J gene: TRBJ2-1
V gene: TRBV7-9
D gene: NA
CDR3 protein: CASSFPETGKYNEQFF

J gene: TRBJ2-1
V gene: TRBV4-3
D gene: NA
CDR3 protein: CASSQERGAYYNEQFF

J gene: TRBJ2-2
V gene: TRBV5-1
D gene: TRBD2
CDR3 protein: CASSSKLAGNTGELFF

J gene: TRBJ1-1
V gene: TRBV7-9
D gene: NA
CDR3 protein: CASSLHRRGGSTEAFF

J gene: TRBJ2-7
V gene: TRBV12-3/TRBV12-4
D gene: NA
CDR3 protein: CASSLTRFDEQYF

J gene: TRBJ2-7
V gene: TRBV19
D gene: NA
CDR3 protein: CASSPSAYEQYF

J gene: TRBJ1-2
V gene: TRBV5-1
D gene: TRBD1
CDR3 protein: CASSFGTGLNYGYTF

J gene: TRBJ2-1
V gene: TRBV6-5
D gene: TRBD1
CDR3 protein: CASGQAYNEQFF

J gene: TRBJ1-3
V gene: TRBV29-1
D gene: NA
CDR3 protein: CSVHLSGNTIYF

J gene: TRBJ2-1
V gene: TRBV5-1
D gene: TRBD2
CDR3 protein: CASSRNPASGRGTYNEQFF

J gene: TRBJ1-6
V gene: TRBV7-2
D gene: NA
CDR3 protein: CASSSQGVRLYNSPLHF

J gene: TRBJ1-1
V gene: TRBV28
D gene: NA
CDR3 protein: CASGGEAWEAFF